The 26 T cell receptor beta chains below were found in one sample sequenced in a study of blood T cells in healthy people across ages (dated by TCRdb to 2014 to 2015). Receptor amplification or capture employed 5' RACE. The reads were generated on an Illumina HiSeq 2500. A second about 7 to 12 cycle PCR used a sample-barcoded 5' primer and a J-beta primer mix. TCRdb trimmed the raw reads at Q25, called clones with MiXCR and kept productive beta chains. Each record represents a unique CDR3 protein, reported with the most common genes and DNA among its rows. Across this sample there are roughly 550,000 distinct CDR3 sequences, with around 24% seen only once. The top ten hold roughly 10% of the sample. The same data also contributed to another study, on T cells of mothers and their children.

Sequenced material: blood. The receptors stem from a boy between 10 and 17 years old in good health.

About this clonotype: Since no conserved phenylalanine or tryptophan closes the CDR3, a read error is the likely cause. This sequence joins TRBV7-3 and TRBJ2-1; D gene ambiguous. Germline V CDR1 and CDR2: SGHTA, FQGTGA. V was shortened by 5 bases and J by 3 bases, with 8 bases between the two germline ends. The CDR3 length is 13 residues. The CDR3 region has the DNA TGTGCCAGCAGCCCGCAAGGCTACAATGAGCAGTTCCTC. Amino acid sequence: CASSPQGYNEQFL.

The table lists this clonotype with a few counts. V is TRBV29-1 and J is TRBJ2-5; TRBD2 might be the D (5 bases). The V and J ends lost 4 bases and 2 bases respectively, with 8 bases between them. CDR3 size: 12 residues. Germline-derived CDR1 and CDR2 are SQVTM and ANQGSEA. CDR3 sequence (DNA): TGCAGCGTTGGAAGGGAGCAAGAGACCCAGTACTTC. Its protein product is CSVGREQETQYF.

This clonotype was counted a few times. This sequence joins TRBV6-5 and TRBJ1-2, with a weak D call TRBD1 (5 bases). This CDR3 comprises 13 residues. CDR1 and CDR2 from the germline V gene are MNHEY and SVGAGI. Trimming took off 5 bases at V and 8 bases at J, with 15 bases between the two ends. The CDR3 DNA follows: TGTGCCAGCAGTCTCAGGGATTGGGGCGGCTACACCTTC. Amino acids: CASSLRDWGGYTF.

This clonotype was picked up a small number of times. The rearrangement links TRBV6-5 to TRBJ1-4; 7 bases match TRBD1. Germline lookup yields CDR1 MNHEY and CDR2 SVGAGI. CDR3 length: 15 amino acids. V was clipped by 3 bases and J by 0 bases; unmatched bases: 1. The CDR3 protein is CASSYTGATNEKLFF. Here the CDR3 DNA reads TGTGCCAGCAGTTATACAGGGGCAACTAATGAAAAACTGTTTTTT.

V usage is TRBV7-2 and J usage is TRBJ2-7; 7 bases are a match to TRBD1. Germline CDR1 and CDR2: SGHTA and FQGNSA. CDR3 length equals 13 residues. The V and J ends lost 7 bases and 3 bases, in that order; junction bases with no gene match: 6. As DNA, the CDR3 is TGTGCCAGCACCCGGGACAGAATCTACGAGCAGTACTTC. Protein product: CASTRDRIYEQYF. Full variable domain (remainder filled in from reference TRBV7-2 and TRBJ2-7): GAGVSQSPSNKVTEKGKDVELRCDPISGHTALYWYRQSLGQGLEFLIYFQGNSAPDKSGLPSDRFSAERTGGSVSTLTIQRTQQEDSAVYLCASTRDRIYEQYFGPGTRLTVT.

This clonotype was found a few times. CDR3 nucleotide sequence: TGCAGCGTTGTAAGCGGGAGTACCTACGAGCAGTACTTC. It yields the protein CSVVSGSTYEQYF. This chain connects TRBV29-1 to TRBJ2-5; the match to TRBD2 covers 8 bases. The J call is uncertain, as TRBJ2-7 better fits the DNA end. Germline V gene data show CDR1 as SQVTM and CDR2 as ANQGSEA. CDR3 length: 13 amino acids.

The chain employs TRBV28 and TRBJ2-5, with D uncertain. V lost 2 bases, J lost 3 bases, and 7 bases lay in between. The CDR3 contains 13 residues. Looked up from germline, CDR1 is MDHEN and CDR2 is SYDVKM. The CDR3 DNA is TGTGCCAGCAGTTTACCCCTTAAAGAGACCCAGTACTTC. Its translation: CASSLPLKETQYF.

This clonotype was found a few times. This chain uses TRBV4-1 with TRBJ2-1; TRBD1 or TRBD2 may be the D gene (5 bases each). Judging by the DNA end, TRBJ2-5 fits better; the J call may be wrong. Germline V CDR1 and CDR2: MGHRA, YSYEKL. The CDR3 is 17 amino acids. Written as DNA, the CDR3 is TGCGCCAGCAGCCAAGATCCCGGCCCCGGGGCAGGCGAGACCCAGTACTTC. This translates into CASSQDPGPGAGETQYF.

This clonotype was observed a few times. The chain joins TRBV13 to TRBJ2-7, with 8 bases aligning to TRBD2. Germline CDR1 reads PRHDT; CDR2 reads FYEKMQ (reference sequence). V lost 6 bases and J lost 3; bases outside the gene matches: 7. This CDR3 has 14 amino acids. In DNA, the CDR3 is TGTGCCAGCAGTCTACTAGCGGAGGACTACGAGCAGTACTTC. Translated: CASSLLAEDYEQYF.

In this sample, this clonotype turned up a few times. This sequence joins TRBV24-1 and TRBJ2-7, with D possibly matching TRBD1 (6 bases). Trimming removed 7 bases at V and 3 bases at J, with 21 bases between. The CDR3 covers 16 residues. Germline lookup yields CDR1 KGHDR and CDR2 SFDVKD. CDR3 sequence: CATSPGDAKWDYEQYF. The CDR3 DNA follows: TGTGCCACCAGCCCAGGGGACGCTAAATGGGACTACGAGCAGTACTTC.

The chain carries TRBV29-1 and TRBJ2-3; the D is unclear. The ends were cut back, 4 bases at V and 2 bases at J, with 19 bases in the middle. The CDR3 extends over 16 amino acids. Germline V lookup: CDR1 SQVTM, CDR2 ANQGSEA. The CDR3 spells CSVAQIGSSITDTQYF. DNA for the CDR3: TGCAGCGTTGCCCAAATTGGCAGTTCTATCACAGATACGCAGTATTTT.

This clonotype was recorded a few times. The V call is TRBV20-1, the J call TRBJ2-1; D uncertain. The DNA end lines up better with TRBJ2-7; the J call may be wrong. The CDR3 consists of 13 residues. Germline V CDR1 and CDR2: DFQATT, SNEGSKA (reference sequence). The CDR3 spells CSGMDRVNYEQYF. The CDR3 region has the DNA TGCAGTGGGATGGACCGGGTAAACTACGAGCAGTACTTC.

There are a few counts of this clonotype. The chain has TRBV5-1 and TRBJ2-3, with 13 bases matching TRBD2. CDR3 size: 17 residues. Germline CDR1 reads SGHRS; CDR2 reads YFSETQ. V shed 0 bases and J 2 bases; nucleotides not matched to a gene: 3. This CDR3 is CASSLGLAGGLTDTQYF. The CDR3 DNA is TGCGCCAGCAGCTTGGGACTAGCGGGAGGCCTCACAGATACGCAGTATTTT.

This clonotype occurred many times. The CDR3 DNA reads as TGTGCCACCAGTGATGAGGGAGACTCCTACAATGAGCAGTTCTTC. Amino acid sequence: CATSDEGDSYNEQFF. This sequence joins TRBV24-1 and TRBJ2-1, with D maybe TRBD2 (5 bases). CDR1 is KGHDR and CDR2 is SFDVKD in the germline V gene. There are 15 residues in the CDR3. Trimming pared 3 bases from V and 0 bases from J, leaving 8 bases between.

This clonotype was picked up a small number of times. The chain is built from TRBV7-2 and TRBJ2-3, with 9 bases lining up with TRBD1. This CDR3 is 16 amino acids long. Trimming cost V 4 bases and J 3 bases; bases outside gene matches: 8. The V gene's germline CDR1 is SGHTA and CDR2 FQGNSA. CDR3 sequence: CASSSPGQGLTDTQYF. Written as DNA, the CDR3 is TGTGCCAGCAGCTCGCCGGGACAGGGTTTAACAGATACGCAGTATTTT.

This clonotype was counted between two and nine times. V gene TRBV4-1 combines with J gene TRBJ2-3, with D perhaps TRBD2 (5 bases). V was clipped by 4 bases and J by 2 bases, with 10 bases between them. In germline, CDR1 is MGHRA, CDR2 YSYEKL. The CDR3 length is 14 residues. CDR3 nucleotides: TGCGCCAGCAGCCTGGCGGGTCCCACAGATACGCAGTATTTT. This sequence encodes CASSLAGPTDTQYF.

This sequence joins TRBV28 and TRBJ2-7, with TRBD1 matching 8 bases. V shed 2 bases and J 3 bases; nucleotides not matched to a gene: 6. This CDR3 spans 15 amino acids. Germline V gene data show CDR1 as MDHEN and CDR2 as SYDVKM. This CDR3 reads CASSLRTGYYYEQYF. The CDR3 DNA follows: TGTGCCAGCAGTTTAAGGACAGGGTATTACTACGAGCAGTACTTC.

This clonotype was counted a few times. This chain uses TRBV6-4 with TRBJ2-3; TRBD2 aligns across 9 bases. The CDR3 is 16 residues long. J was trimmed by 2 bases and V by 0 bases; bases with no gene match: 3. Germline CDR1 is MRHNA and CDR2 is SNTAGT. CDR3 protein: CASSDSLAGPTDTQYF. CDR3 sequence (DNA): TGTGCCAGCAGTGACTCGCTAGCGGGGCCCACAGATACGCAGTATTTT.

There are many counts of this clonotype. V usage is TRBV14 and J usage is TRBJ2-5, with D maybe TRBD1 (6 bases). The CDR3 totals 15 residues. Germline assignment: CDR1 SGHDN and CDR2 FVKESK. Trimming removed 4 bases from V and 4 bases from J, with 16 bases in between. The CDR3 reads CASSPSSRGRETQYF. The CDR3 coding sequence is TGTGCCAGCAGCCCCTCAAGCAGGGGCAGAGAGACCCAGTACTTC.

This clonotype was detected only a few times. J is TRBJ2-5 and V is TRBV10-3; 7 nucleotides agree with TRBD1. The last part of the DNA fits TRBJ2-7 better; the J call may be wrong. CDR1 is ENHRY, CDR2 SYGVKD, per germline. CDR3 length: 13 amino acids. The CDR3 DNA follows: TGTGCCATCAGTGATGAAGGGGGCGGCGAGCAGTACTTC. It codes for CAISDEGGGEQYF.

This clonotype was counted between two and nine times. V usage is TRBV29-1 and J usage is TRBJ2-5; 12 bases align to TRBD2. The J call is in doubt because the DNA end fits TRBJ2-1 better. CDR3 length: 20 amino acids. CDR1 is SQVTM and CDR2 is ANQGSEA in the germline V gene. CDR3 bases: TGCAGCGTTGAGGTAGCGACTAGCGGGAGTTCCTGGTACTACTACAATGAGCAGTTCTTC. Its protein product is CSVEVATSGSSWYYYNEQFF.

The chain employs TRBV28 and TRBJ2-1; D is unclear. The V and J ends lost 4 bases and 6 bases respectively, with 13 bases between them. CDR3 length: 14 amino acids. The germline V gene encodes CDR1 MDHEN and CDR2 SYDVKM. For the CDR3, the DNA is TGTGCCAGCAGTTCCCAAACCAACCCCAATGAGCAGTTCTTC. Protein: CASSSQTNPNEQFF.

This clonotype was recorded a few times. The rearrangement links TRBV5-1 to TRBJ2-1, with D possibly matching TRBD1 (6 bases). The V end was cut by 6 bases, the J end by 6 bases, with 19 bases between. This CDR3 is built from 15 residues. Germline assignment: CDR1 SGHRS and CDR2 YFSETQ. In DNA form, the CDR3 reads TGCGCCAGCAAACTCGACCAACAGGGTTTCAATGAGCAGTTCTTC. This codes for CASKLDQQGFNEQFF.

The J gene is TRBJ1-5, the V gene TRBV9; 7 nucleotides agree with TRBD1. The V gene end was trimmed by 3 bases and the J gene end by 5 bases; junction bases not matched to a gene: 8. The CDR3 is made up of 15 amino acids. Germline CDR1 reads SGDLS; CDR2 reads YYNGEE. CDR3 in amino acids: CASSEGQSYYQPQHF. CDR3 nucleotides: TGTGCCAGCAGCGAGGGACAGAGTTACTATCAGCCCCAGCATTTT.

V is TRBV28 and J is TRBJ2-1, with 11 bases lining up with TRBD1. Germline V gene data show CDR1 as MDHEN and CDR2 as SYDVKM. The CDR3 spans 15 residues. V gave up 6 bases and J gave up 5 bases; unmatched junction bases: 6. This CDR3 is CASRPDRGPNNEQFF. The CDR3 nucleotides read TGTGCCAGCAGGCCGGACAGGGGGCCTAACAATGAGCAGTTCTTC. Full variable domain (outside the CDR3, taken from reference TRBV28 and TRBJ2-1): DVKVTQSSRYLVKRTGEKVFLECVQDMDHENMFWYRQDPGLGLRLIYFSYDVKMKEKGDIPEGYSVSREKKERFSLILESASTNQTSMYLCASRPDRGPNNEQFFGPGTRLTVL.

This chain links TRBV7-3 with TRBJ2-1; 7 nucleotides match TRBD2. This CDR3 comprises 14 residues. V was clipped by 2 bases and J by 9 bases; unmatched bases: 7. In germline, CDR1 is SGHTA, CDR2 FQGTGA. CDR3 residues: CASSLGWLAGEQFF. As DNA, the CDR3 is TGTGCCAGCAGCTTAGGGTGGTTAGCGGGTGAGCAGTTCTTC.